This entry is about one T cell receptor beta chain. The data were taken from a study of T-cell memory formation after mild COVID-19. TCRdb re-called the 5' RACE reads with MiXCR, one entry per CDR3 protein. The sample consists of nearly 250,000 distinct CDR3 sequences, 15% of them appearing once. Germline V gene lookup returns CDR1 MGHRA and CDR2 YSYEKL. With 1 base removed from V and 3 bases from J, the gap between germline ends came to 11 bases. This CDR3 has 15 residues. The sample comprised PBMCs or a T cell subset sorted from them (not recorded which). The rearrangement joins TRBV4-1 to TRBJ2-3; D gene ambiguous. The clonotype was recovered from an adult woman who had mild COVID-19 (a few samples of this study predate the infection). Cell type and time point are not known. The CDR3 nucleotides are TGCGCCAGCAGCCAAGTAGTTGCCGTGACAGATACGCAGTATTTT. Translation gives CASSQVVAVTDTQYF.